The rows below give T cell receptor beta chains drawn from one sample of a study of beta chain features in type 1 diabetes. Clones were read by immunoSEQ multiplex PCR, and TCRdb kept only the in-frame ones, dropping some. The sample gives about 250,000 clones, around 9.9% of which show up once; around 0.017% is in the top ten. The material sequenced was naive CD4+ T cells from blood. These receptor sequences come from a young man with type 1 diabetes. Both conserved end residues are part of each CDR3. The D gene is left open where the match is weak. Some rows mark clone size as missing; the rest say once, few, many or name a class of expanded clone.

j_gene | d_gene | v_gene | abundance | len | CDR3aa | CDR3nt
TRBJ1-5 | TRBD1 | TRBV10-3 | few | 14 | CAIRGTGPNQPQHF | TGTGCCATCAGGGGGACAGGGCCCAATCAGCCCCAGCATTTT
TRBJ1-1 | TRBD1 | TRBV18 | few | 13 | CASFTTGAVEAFF | TGTGCCAGCTTCACGACAGGGGCCGTTGAAGCTTTCTTT
TRBJ1-1 | TRBD1 | TRBV2 | NA | 13 | CASSVTGVTEAFF | TGTGCCAGCAGCGTAACAGGGGTAACTGAAGCTTTCTTT
TRBJ1-5 | TRBD1 | TRBV4-2 | many | 14 | CASSQGQGRQPQHF | TGTGCCAGCAGCCAGGGACAGGGCCGTCAGCCCCAGCATTTT
TRBJ2-1 | TRBD1 | TRBV30 | NA | 14 | CAWSRQGEKVRQFF | TGTGCCTGGTCCAGACAGGGGGAAAAGGTTCGGCAGTTCTTC
TRBJ1-5 | TRBD1 | TRBV18 | few | 14 | CASSGQGAVGAQHF | TGTGCCAGCTCAGGACAGGGGGCGGTGGGAGCCCAGCATTTT
TRBJ1-2 | NA | TRBV12-5 | few | 15 | CASGLVQGGFYGYTF | TGTGCTAGTGGTTTGGTACAGGGCGGGTTCTATGGCTACACCTTC
TRBJ2-3 | TRBD2 | TRBV5-1 | few | 18 | CASSPGTSGGELIDTQYF | TGCGCCAGCAGCCCCGGGACTAGCGGGGGGGAGCTGATTGATACGCAGTATTTT
TRBJ1-2 | NA | TRBV7-9 | NA | 13 | CASSPWGLGGYTF | TGTGCCAGCAGCCCGTGGGGGCTCGGTGGCTACACCTTC
TRBJ2-1 | TRBD1 | TRBV7-2 | few | 16 | CASSFLGQGGIDEQFF | TGTGCCAGCAGCTTTCTCGGACAGGGTGGTATCGATGAGCAGTTCTTC
TRBJ2-1 | NA | TRBV20-1 | few | 11 | CSAPRHNEQFF | TGCAGTGCTCCCCGTCACAATGAGCAGTTCTTC
TRBJ2-1 | NA | TRBV19 | few | 12 | CASSPRYNEQFF | TGTGCCAGTAGTCCCCGCTACAATGAGCAGTTCTTC
TRBJ2-5 | TRBD2 | TRBV5-1 | NA | 15 | CASSSFLAGEETQYF | TGCGCCAGCAGCTCATTCTTAGCGGGGGAAGAGACCCAGTACTTC
TRBJ1-1 | NA | TRBV10-2 | NA | 14 | CASKDSLARPEAFF | TGCGCCAGCAAGGACAGCCTTGCGAGACCTGAAGCTTTCTTT
TRBJ2-2 | NA | TRBV7-9 | few | 14 | CASSRTPITGELFF | TGTGCCAGCAGCCGGACACCTATCACCGGGGAGCTGTTTTTT
TRBJ1-4 | NA | TRBV7-9 | few | 14 | CASSPAGQGEKLFF | TGTGCCAGCAGCCCCGCGGGGCAGGGTGAAAAACTGTTTTTT
TRBJ2-7 | TRBD2 | TRBV5-4 | few | 14 | CASSLAGGTYEQYF | TGTGCCAGCAGCTTGGCGGGGGGGACCTACGAGCAGTACTTC
TRBJ2-3 | TRBD1 | TRBV7-9 | NA | 16 | CASSAGQGRATDTQYF | TGTGCCAGCAGCGCGGGACAGGGGCGCGCCACAGATACGCAGTATTTT
TRBJ2-2 | TRBD1 | TRBV7-9 | NA | 15 | CASSFGTGITGELFF | TGTGCCAGCAGCTTCGGGACAGGGATCACCGGGGAGCTGTTTTTT
TRBJ1-5 | TRBD1 | TRBV2 | few | 14 | CASSGTGGNQPQHF | TGTGCCAGCAGCGGGACAGGGGGCAATCAGCCCCAGCATTTT
TRBJ2-5 | TRBD2 | TRBV4-3 | few | 17 | CASSQGRRSRGGETQYF | TGCGCCAGCAGCCAAGGGCGACGATCACGGGGGGGGGAGACCCAGTACTTC
TRBJ2-2 | NA | TRBV25-1 | NA | 15 | CASSLSGQNTGELFF | TGTGCCAGCAGTCTATCGGGACAGAACACCGGGGAGCTGTTTTTT
TRBJ1-6 | NA | TRBV6-6 | NA | 11 | CASSTSMALHF | TGTGCCAGCAGTACCTCTATGGCCCTCCACTTT
TRBJ2-7 | TRBD1 | TRBV6-5 | NA | 14 | CASSPQGMYYEQYF | TGTGCCAGCAGTCCACAGGGGATGTACTACGAGCAGTACTTC
TRBJ1-2 | NA | TRBV20-1 | NA | 10 | CSARGESPLF | TGCAGTGCTAGAGGGGAGTCCCCTCTCTTC
TRBJ2-3 | TRBD1 | TRBV11-2 | NA | 14 | CASSLGTGQDTQYF | TGTGCCAGCAGCTTAGGGACAGGACAAGATACGCAGTATTTT
TRBJ2-3 | NA | TRBV7-2 | NA | 14 | CASSLGQSTDTQYF | TGTGCCAGCAGCTTAGGACAGAGCACAGATACGCAGTATTTT
TRBJ2-7 | TRBD2 | TRBV28 | few | 16 | CASSLGSGGPTYEQYF | TGTGCCAGCAGTTTAGGAAGCGGGGGGCCCACCTACGAGCAGTACTTC
TRBJ1-2 | NA | TRBV28 | few | 14 | CASSLSGQSYGYTF | TGTGCCAGCAGTTTGAGCGGGCAGTCCTATGGCTACACCTTC
TRBJ2-5 | NA | TRBV15 | few | 14 | CATSRDMRQETQYF | TGTGCCACCAGCAGAGATATGCGCCAAGAGACCCAGTACTTC
TRBJ2-1 | NA | TRBV7-3 | few | 13 | CASREGGAAEQFF | TGTGCCAGCAGAGAGGGGGGGGCCGCTGAGCAGTTCTTC
TRBJ2-7 | TRBD1 | TRBV28 | NA | 15 | CASSLSGTGAYEQYF | TGTGCCAGCAGTTTATCGGGGACAGGGGCCTACGAGCAGTACTTC
TRBJ1-1 | NA | TRBV5-1 | NA | 14 | CASSLALMNTEAFF | TGCGCCAGCAGCTTGGCCCTTATGAACACTGAAGCTTTCTTT
TRBJ1-5 | TRBD1 | TRBV19 | few | 14 | CASNGQADNQPQHF | TGTGCCAGCAACGGACAGGCGGACAATCAGCCCCAGCATTTT
TRBJ1-2 | NA | TRBV27 | NA | 14 | CASDPEPGERGYTF | TGTGCCAGCGACCCAGAGCCCGGGGAACGAGGCTACACCTTC
TRBJ1-3 | NA | TRBV30 | NA | 13 | CAWYWAGGNTIYF | TGTGCCTGGTACTGGGCTGGAGGAAACACCATATATTTT
TRBJ2-5 | NA | TRBV29-1 | NA | 11 | CSVSSSETQYF | TGCAGCGTCTCTAGTAGCGAGACCCAGTACTTC
TRBJ1-1 | NA | TRBV5-4 | few | 13 | CASSAQGGTEAFF | TGTGCCAGCAGCGCCCAGGGTGGCACTGAAGCTTTCTTT
TRBJ1-5 | TRBD1 | TRBV19 | few | 15 | CASSKGQESNQPQHF | TGTGCCAGTAGTAAGGGACAGGAGAGCAATCAGCCCCAGCATTTT
TRBJ2-3 | NA | TRBV7-3 | few | 15 | CASSPRGQPTDTQYF | TGTGCCAGCAGCCCAAGAGGACAACCGACAGATACGCAGTATTTT
TRBJ2-5 | NA | TRBV18 | NA | 13 | CASSPLYQETQYF | TGTGCCAGCTCACCTCTGTACCAAGAGACCCAGTACTTC
TRBJ1-2 | NA | TRBV25-1 | NA | 12 | CASSELEGRYTF | TGTGCCAGCAGTGAATTGGAGGGGCGCTACACCTTC
TRBJ1-1 | NA | TRBV5-6 | few | 13 | CASSLDLNTEAFF | TGTGCCAGCAGCTTGGACTTGAACACTGAAGCTTTCTTT
TRBJ2-5 | TRBD2 | TRBV15 | few | 15 | CATSSADPAGAPQYF | TGTGCCACCAGCAGCGCCGATCCAGCGGGGGCCCCCCAGTACTTC
TRBJ2-5 | NA | TRBV13 | few | 15 | CASSLNPGVGETQYF | TGTGCCAGCAGCTTAAATCCCGGGGTTGGGGAGACCCAGTACTTC
TRBJ1-1 | NA | TRBV18 | few | 15 | CASSPGRGMNTEAFF | TGTGCCAGCTCACCAGGGAGGGGGATGAACACTGAAGCTTTCTTT
TRBJ2-3 | NA | TRBV18 | few | 13 | CASSPTGTDTQYF | TGTGCCAGCTCACCCACAGGCACAGATACGCAGTATTTT
TRBJ1-1 | NA | TRBV18 | NA | 13 | CASSPRRDTEAFF | TGTGCCAGCTCGCCTCGGAGGGACACTGAAGCTTTCTTT
TRBJ2-2 | NA | TRBV29-1 | NA | 14 | CSVTGHRNTGELFF | TGCAGCGTTACGGGACACCGAAACACCGGGGAGCTGTTTTTT
TRBJ2-1 | TRBD2 | TRBV14 | few | 14 | CASRRGALGNEQFF | TGTGCCAGCAGGCGGGGGGCTTTGGGAAATGAGCAGTTCTTC
TRBJ2-3 | TRBD1 | TRBV5-1 | few | 16 | CASSSSGGAGTDTQYF | TGCGCCAGCAGCTCGTCAGGGGGCGCCGGGACAGATACGCAGTATTTT